These 16 T cell receptor beta chains originate from one sample sequenced in a study of T cells after somatic rescue of genetic block. Profiled with immunoSEQ multiplex PCR; TCRdb holds only in-frame clones, not every one. This sample has 68,000 or so clones, with about nine tenths found just once. The sample consisted of peripheral blood mononuclear cells (PBMCs). These receptors came from a man between 35 and 55 years old.

The chain has TRBV27 and TRBJ2-7, with D possibly being TRBD2 (5 bases). Trimming left V 5 bases short and J 1 base short, with 15 bases between. CDR3 length: 15 amino acids. Germline CDR1 and CDR2: MNHEY and SMNVEV (reference sequence). CDR3 DNA: TGTGCCAGCAGTCCGAGGGATCCCGGGTCCTACGAGCAGTACTTC. Translated: CASSPRDPGSYEQYF.

This clone has just a few counts. The rearrangement uses TRBV11-2 and TRBJ1-2; 7 bases fit TRBD1. Per germline, CDR1 SGHAT and CDR2 FQNNGV. The CDR3 length is 15 residues. V dropped 2 bases and J dropped 5; count of bases not matched to a gene: 8. CDR3 DNA sequence: TGTGCCAGCAGCTTACTAACAGGGGAAGGGTATGGCTACACCTTC. Amino acids: CASSLLTGEGYGYTF. Using reference TRBV11-2 and TRBJ1-2 for the parts outside the CDR3, the full variable domain is EAGVAQSPRYKIIEKRQSVAFWCNPISGHATLYWYQQILGQGPKLLIQFQNNGVVDDSQLPKDRFSAERLKGVDSTLKIQPAKLEDSAVYLCASSLLTGEGYGYTFGSGTRLTVV.

The rearrangement uses TRBV7-2 and TRBJ1-1; D is unresolved. From germline, CDR1 is SGHTA and CDR2 FQGNSA. This CDR3 is built from 13 residues. V was shortened by 1 base and J by 1 base, with 4 bases between the two germline ends. CDR3 nucleotides: TGTGCCAGCAGCTTAGGAAAGAACACTGAAGCTTTCTTT. Translation gives CASSLGKNTEAFF.

V usage is TRBV27 and J usage is TRBJ2-1; D is ambiguous. Germline V lookup: CDR1 MNHEY, CDR2 SMNVEV (reference sequence). The V gene lost 4 bases and the J gene lost 6 bases, with 10 bases spanning the gap. The length of the CDR3 is 13 residues. The CDR3 protein is CASSYGRVNEQFF. CDR3 bases: TGTGCCAGCAGTTATGGCAGAGTCAATGAGCAGTTCTTC.

The CDR3 DNA sequence: TGTGCCAGCAGCCGACAGGGGGGGATCTCCTACGAGCAGTACTTC. Amino acid sequence: CASSRQGGISYEQYF. The gene calls are TRBV5-4 and TRBJ2-7; 9 bases line up with TRBD1. Germline CDR1 SGHNT, CDR2 YYREEE (reference sequence). This CDR3 region has 15 residues. The V gene end was trimmed by 4 bases and the J gene end by 0 bases; junction bases not matched to a gene: 5.

The chain has TRBV5-1 and TRBJ1-2; D unresolved. V lost 4 bases to trimming and J lost 4 bases, with 17 bases between them. In germline, CDR1 is SGHRS, CDR2 YFSETQ. There are 15 residues in the CDR3. The CDR3 loop reads CASSPGDNRGYGYTF. The CDR3 nucleotides are TGCGCCAGCAGCCCCGGGGATAACAGAGGCTATGGCTACACCTTC.

The rearrangement uses TRBV5-4 and TRBJ2-2; 12 bases map to TRBD2. The CDR3 is 16 residues long. Germline CDR1 reads SGHNT; CDR2 reads YYREEE (reference sequence). Unmatched junction bases numbered 6, after V lost 4 bases and J lost 5 bases. The CDR3 sequence is CASSQPLAGGTGELFF. In DNA form, the CDR3 reads TGTGCCAGCAGCCAGCCCCTAGCGGGAGGGACCGGGGAGCTGTTTTTT.

The V and J genes are TRBV4-1 and TRBJ2-1; TRBD2 matches at 9 bases. The CDR3 totals 18 residues. The junction had 11 bases not matched to a gene; V was cut back by 1 base and J by 4 bases. Per germline, CDR1 MGHRA and CDR2 YSYEKL. CDR3 sequence: CASSQGETGTSRYNEQFF. The CDR3 DNA is TGCGCCAGCAGCCAAGGGGAGACTGGGACTAGCAGGTACAATGAGCAGTTCTTC.

This chain joins TRBV5-4 and TRBJ2-3, with 8 nucleotides matching TRBD2. V lost 2 bases to trimming and J lost 2 bases; unmatched junction nucleotides: 7. Germline assignment: CDR1 SGHNT and CDR2 YYREEE (reference sequence). CDR3 length: 16 residues. CDR3 region: CASSLRAGALTDTQYF. CDR3 bases: TGTGCCAGCAGCTTACGAGCGGGAGCACTCACAGATACGCAGTATTTT. The full variable domain, completed using reference TRBV5-4 and TRBJ2-3, is ETGVTQSPTHLIKTRGQQVTLRCSSQSGHNTVSWYQQALGQGPQFIFQYYREEENGRGNFPPRFSGLQFPNYSSELNVNALELDDSALYLCASSLRAGALTDTQYFGPGTRLTVL.

The genes are TRBV6-5 and TRBJ1-2, with a weak D call TRBD1 (5 bases). The V end lost 6 bases, the J end lost 7 bases, and 18 bases lay between the germline ends. The CDR3 covers 14 residues. Germline V gene lookup returns CDR1 MNHEY and CDR2 SVGAGI. This chain's CDR3 is CASSLNRGTGGYTF. In DNA, the CDR3 is TGTGCCAGCAGCCTAAACCGAGGGACGGGTGGCTACACCTTC.

This chain's CDR3 is CASSLAKAGGFYEQYF. The CDR3 nucleotides read TGTGCCAGCAGCTTAGCTAAAGCGGGGGGATTCTACGAGCAGTACTTC. V usage is TRBV7-9 and J usage is TRBJ2-7; 9 positions match TRBD2. V lost 0 bases and J lost 3; bases outside the gene matches: 6. Per germline, CDR1 SEHNR and CDR2 FQNEAQ (reference sequence). CDR3 size: 16 residues.

The chain employs TRBV7-2 and TRBJ2-7; D is uncertain. Deletions cut 1 base from V and 3 bases from J, with 13 bases between. Germline lookup yields CDR1 SGHTA and CDR2 FQGNSA. This CDR3 is 15 amino acids long. Here the CDR3 reads CASSLGGTLLYEQYF. The CDR3 DNA reads TGTGCCAGCAGCTTAGGGGGAACCCTCCTCTACGAGCAGTACTTC. The entire variable domain, with the rest obtained from reference TRBV7-2 and TRBJ2-7, is as follows: GAGVSQSPSNKVTEKGKDVELRCDPISGHTALYWYRQSLGQGLEFLIYFQGNSAPDKSGLPSDRFSAERTGGSVSTLTIQRTQQEDSAVYLCASSLGGTLLYEQYFGPGTRLTVT.

The V and J genes are TRBV2 and TRBJ2-1, with 11 positions matching TRBD2. Germline V gene sequence: CDR1 SNHLY, CDR2 FYNNEI. After removal of 0 bases from V and 6 bases from J, the junction contained 10 bases not matched to a gene. The CDR3 covers 18 residues. Here the CDR3 reads CASSEAEGLAVLGNEQFF. CDR3 DNA sequence: TGTGCCAGCAGTGAAGCGGAGGGACTAGCGGTTCTGGGCAATGAGCAGTTCTTC.

This chain links TRBV19 with TRBJ2-1, with D possibly matching TRBD1 (6 bases). V was cut by 9 bases and J by 1 base, with 13 bases left in between. CDR1 LNHDA and CDR2 SQIVND come from the germline V gene (reference sequence). The CDR3 runs 14 residues. Written as DNA, the CDR3 is TGTGCCAGCCGCAGGGGTAGTTCCTACAATGAGCAGTTCTTC. Translating it yields CASRRGSSYNEQFF.

The chain couples TRBV6-1 to TRBJ1-6; D is uncertain. Germline V gene data show CDR1 as MNHNS and CDR2 as SASEGT. The CDR3 runs to 15 residues. The V end was cut by 4 bases, the J end by 5 bases, with 12 bases between. CDR3 in DNA: TGTGCCAGCAGTGGATGGGTTCGTGATAATTCACCCCTCCACTTT. Translation gives CASSGWVRDNSPLHF.

The V call is TRBV9, the J call TRBJ2-7; D possibly corresponds to TRBD1 (5 bases). The CDR3 has 15 residues. V was clipped by 4 bases and J by 7 bases, with 21 bases between them. Looked up from germline, CDR1 is SGDLS and CDR2 is YYNGEE. The CDR3 reads CASSPGQGILQEQYF. The CDR3 coding sequence is TGTGCCAGCAGCCCCGGCCAGGGCATACTACAGGAGCAGTACTTC.